These 10 T cell receptor beta chains originate from one sample sequenced in a study of blood T cell repertoires in COVID-19. Produced via immunoSEQ multiplex PCR; TCRdb's table is partial and in-frame only. The top ten hold 2.5% to 3% of the sample, which has approximately 250,000 clones, more than 85% seen once. Specimen: PBMCs or T cells enriched from blood (not recorded which). All receptors come from a man aged 35 to 55 who had been exposed to COVID-19.

The chain recombines TRBV5-4 with TRBJ2-7; the match to TRBD2 covers 13 bases. V shed 3 bases, J shed 5 bases, and the junction held 8 bases outside the gene matches. The CDR3 length is 16 residues. Germline CDR1 reads SGHNT; CDR2 reads YYREEE (reference sequence). The CDR3 loop reads CASSSRLAGGVDEQYF. As DNA, the CDR3 is TGTGCCAGCAGCTCCCGACTAGCGGGAGGTGTAGACGAGCAGTACTTC.

V gene TRBV24-1 combines with J gene TRBJ2-5; 7 bases map to TRBD1. There are 16 residues in the CDR3. J lost 4 bases, V lost 4 bases, and 11 bases had no gene match. Germline V gives CDR1 KGHDR, CDR2 SFDVKD. DNA of the CDR3: TGTGCCACCAGTGACCTCAAAGACAGGGATCGAGAGACCCAGTACTTC. Its protein product is CATSDLKDRDRETQYF.

The genes are TRBV9 and TRBJ2-3; 13 nucleotides agree with TRBD2. The germline V gene has CDR1 SGDLS and CDR2 YYNGEE. This CDR3 has 17 residues. Trimming removed 3 bases from V and 2 bases from J; junction bases left unmatched: 6. CDR3 DNA: TGTGCCAGCAGCGGGAGGACTAGCGGGGGTTTCACAGATACGCAGTATTTT. Its translation: CASSGRTSGGFTDTQYF.

The chain joins TRBV19 to TRBJ2-1, with TRBD2 matching 9 bases. The CDR3 is made up of 15 amino acids. CDR1 and CDR2 (germline): LNHDA, SQIVND (reference sequence). J gave up 6 bases and V 4 bases, and 7 bases lay outside the gene matches. DNA of the CDR3: TGTGCCAGTAGTAAATTAGCGGGAGAGGTCAATGAGCAGTTCTTC. This sequence encodes CASSKLAGEVNEQFF.

A word on this clone: Other DNA sequences in the same sample also yield this CDR3. This chain uses TRBV11-2 with TRBJ1-5; D uncertain. Trimming removed 5 bases at V and 4 bases at J, with 9 bases between. Germline lookup yields CDR1 SGHAT and CDR2 FQNNGV. The CDR3 is 13 amino acids. In nucleotides, the CDR3 is TGTGCCAGCAGCCTCTCACTGAATCAGCCCCAGCATTTT. Translating gives CASSLSLNQPQHF. Drawing the rest from reference TRBV11-2 and TRBJ1-5, the complete variable domain is EAGVAQSPRYKIIEKRQSVAFWCNPISGHATLYWYQQILGQGPKLLIQFQNNGVVDDSQLPKDRFSAERLKGVDSTLKIQPAKLEDSAVYLCASSLSLNQPQHFGDGTRLSIL.

This clone was recorded only once. The rearrangement uses TRBV30 and TRBJ2-1; D remains ambiguous. This CDR3 spans 14 amino acids. The V and J ends lost 1 base and 0 bases respectively, with 7 bases between them. Germline-derived CDR1 and CDR2 are GTSNPN and SVGIG (reference sequence). CDR3 sequence reads: CAWSAVFSYNEQFF. CDR3 nucleotide sequence: TGTGCCTGGAGTGCAGTCTTCTCCTACAATGAGCAGTTCTTC.

This sequence joins TRBV7-2 and TRBJ1-1, with TRBD1 matching 7 bases. The junction had 1 base not matched to a gene; V was cut back by 3 bases and J by 0 bases. CDR3 length equals 14 residues. The germline CDR1 and CDR2 sequences are SGHTA and FQGNSA. The CDR3, as DNA: TGTGCCAGCAGCTTGGGACAGCTGAACACTGAAGCTTTCTTT. Its protein is CASSLGQLNTEAFF.

The rearrangement links TRBV15 to TRBJ1-3; D gene unclear. Per the germline V gene, CDR1 is LNHNV and CDR2 is YYDKDF (reference sequence). V was clipped by 6 bases and J by 0 bases, with 18 bases between them. This CDR3 is built from 17 residues. The CDR3, as DNA: TGTGCCACCAGAGTTTCCTCTTTTCCTAGCTCTGGAAACACCATATATTTT. This encodes CATRVSSFPSSGNTIYF.

The chain carries TRBV3-1 (or the pseudogene TRBV3-2) and TRBJ1-2, with TRBD1 as a possible D gene (5 bases). The CDR3 length is 13 residues. The germline CDR1 and CDR2 sequences are LGHDT and YNNKEL (reference sequence). V was trimmed by 0 bases and J by 9 bases, leaving 11 bases between them. The CDR3 loop is CASSQDRVLSYTF. The DNA of the CDR3 is TGTGCCAGCAGCCAAGACAGGGTTTTGAGCTACACCTTC.

This clone was found once. This sequence joins TRBV10-3 and TRBJ1-1, with 8 bases lining up with TRBD1. J lost 3 bases, V lost 6 bases, and 3 bases had no gene match. CDR3 length equals 13 residues. CDR1 is ENHRY, CDR2 SYGVKD, per germline. CDR3 DNA sequence: TGTGCCATCAGAGGACAGGGCTACACTGAAGCTTTCTTT. It codes for CAIRGQGYTEAFF.